This TCR beta chain is drawn from a study of shared T cell receptors in the human thymus. CDR3 size: 13 residues. Germline CDR1 reads ENHRY; CDR2 reads SYGVKD. With 8 bases removed from V and 6 bases from J, the gap between germline ends came to 15 bases. Repertoires were generated with immunoSEQ multiplex PCR, while TCRdb's copy carries only in-frame clones and drops some. The sample lists about 660,000 clones; 87% were seen once. This clone was seen a single time. A further study also used this sample, focusing on human thymus T cells. That report notes: Donation came from healthy Finnish infants having corrective surgery for congenital heart defects. Corrective cardiac surgery supplied the resected thymus tissue. Repertoires sampled from thymus and blood appeared biased in V and J gene usage. Related work found strong thymic repertoire overlap between unrelated individuals.

Sequenced input: thymocytes. The receptor comes from a boy under two years old with a congenital heart defect. V usage is TRBV10-3 and J usage is TRBJ2-3, with D possibly matching TRBD2 (5 bases). The CDR3 DNA is TGTGCCATCGGAGGACCAGGTGGGGATACGCAGTATTTT. It yields the protein CAIGGPGGDTQYF.